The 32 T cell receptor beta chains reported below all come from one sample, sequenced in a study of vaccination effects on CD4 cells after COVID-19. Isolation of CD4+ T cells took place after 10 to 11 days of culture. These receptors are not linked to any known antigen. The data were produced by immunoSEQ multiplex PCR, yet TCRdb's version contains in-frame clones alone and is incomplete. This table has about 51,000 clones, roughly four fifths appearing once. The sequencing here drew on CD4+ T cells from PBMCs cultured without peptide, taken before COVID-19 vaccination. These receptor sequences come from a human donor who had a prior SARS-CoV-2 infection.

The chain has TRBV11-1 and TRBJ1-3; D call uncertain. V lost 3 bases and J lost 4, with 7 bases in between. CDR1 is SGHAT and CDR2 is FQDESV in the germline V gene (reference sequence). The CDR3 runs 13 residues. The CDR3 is CASSFYLGNTIYF. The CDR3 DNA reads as TGTGCCAGCAGCTTTTATCTGGGAAACACCATATATTTT.

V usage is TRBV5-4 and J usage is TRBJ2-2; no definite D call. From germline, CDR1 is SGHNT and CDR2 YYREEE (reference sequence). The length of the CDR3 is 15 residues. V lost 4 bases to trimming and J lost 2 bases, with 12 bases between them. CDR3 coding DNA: TGTGCCAGCAGCCCACGGACCAGCAACACCGGGGAGCTGTTTTTT. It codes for CASSPRTSNTGELFF.

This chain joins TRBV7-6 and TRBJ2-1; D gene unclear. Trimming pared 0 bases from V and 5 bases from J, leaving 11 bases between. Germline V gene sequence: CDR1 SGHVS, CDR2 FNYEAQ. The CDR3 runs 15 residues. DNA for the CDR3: TGTGCCAGCAGCTTAGCGGCTAGTCCCGACAATGAGCAGTTCTTC. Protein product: CASSLAASPDNEQFF.

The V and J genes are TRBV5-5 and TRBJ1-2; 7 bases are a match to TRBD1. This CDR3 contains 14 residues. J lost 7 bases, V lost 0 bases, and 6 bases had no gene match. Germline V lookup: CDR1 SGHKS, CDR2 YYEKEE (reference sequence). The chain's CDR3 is CASSLDDRVVGYTF. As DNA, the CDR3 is TGTGCCAGCAGCTTGGATGACAGGGTAGTTGGCTACACCTTC. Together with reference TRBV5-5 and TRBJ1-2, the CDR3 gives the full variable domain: DAGVTQSPTHLIKTRGQQVTLRCSPISGHKSVSWYQQVLGQGPQFIFQYYEKEERGRGNFPDRFSARQFPNYSSELNVNALLLGDSALYLCASSLDDRVVGYTFGSGTRLTVV.

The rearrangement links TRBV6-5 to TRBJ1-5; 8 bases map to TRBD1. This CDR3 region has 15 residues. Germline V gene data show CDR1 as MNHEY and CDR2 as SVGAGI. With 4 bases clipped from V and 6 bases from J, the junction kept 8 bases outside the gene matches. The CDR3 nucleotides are TGTGCCAGCAGTTCGTCAGGGGGCGCGACTCAGCCCCAGCATTTT. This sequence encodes CASSSSGGATQPQHF.

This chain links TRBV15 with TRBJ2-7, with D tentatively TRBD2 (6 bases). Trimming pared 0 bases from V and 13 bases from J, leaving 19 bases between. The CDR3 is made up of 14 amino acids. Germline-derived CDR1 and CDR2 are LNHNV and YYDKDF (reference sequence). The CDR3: CATSRDLAAGYIYF. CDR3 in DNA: TGTGCCACCAGCAGAGATCTTGCAGCGGGTTACATCTACTTC.

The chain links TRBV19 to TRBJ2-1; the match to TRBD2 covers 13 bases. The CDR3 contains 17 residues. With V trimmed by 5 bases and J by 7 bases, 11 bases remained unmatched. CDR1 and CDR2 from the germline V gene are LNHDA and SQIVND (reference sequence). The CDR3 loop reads CASSSPPGLAGANEQFF. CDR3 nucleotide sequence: TGTGCCAGTAGTTCCCCCCCCGGACTAGCGGGGGCTAATGAGCAGTTCTTC.

CDR3 DNA sequence: TGTGCCAGCAGTTTAGGACAGTACGAGCAGTACTTC. It translates to CASSLGQYEQYF. The chain joins TRBV6-6 to TRBJ2-7; D might be TRBD1 (6 bases). V gave up 4 bases and J gave up 4 bases, with 8 bases separating them. Germline assignment: CDR1 MNHNY and CDR2 SVGAGI (reference sequence). There are 12 residues in the CDR3.

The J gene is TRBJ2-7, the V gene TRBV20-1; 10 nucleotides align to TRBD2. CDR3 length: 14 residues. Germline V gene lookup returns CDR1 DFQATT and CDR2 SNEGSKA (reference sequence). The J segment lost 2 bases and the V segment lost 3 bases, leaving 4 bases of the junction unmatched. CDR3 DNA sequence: TGCAGTGCTAGTAGCGGACTAGCGGCCTACGAGCAGTACTTC. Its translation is CSASSGLAAYEQYF.

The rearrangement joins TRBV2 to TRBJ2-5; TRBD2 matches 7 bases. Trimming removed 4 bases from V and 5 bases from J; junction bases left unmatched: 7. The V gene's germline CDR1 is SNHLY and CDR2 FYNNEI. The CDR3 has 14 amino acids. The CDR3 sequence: CASSVVAGGETQYF. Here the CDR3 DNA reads TGTGCCAGCAGTGTAGTAGCGGGTGGGGAGACCCAGTACTTC.

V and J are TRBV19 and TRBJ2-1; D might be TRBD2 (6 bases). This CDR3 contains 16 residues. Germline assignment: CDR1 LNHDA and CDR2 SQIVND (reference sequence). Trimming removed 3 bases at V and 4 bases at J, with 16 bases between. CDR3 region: CASSISPAGRYNEQFF. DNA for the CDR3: TGTGCCAGTAGTATCTCCCCAGCGGGCAGATACAATGAGCAGTTCTTC.

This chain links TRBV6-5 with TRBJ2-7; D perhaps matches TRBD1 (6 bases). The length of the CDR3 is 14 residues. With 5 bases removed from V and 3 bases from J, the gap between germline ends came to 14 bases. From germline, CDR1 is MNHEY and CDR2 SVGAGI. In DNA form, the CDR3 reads TGTGCCAGCAGTCTGAGGGGGACAAGCTACGAGCAGTACTTC. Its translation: CASSLRGTSYEQYF.

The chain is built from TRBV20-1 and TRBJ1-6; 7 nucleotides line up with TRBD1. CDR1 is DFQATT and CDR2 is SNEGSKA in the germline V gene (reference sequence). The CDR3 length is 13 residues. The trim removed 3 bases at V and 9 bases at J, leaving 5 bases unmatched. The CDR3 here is CSASTGVASPLHF. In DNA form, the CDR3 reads TGCAGTGCTAGTACAGGGGTTGCTTCACCCCTCCACTTT.

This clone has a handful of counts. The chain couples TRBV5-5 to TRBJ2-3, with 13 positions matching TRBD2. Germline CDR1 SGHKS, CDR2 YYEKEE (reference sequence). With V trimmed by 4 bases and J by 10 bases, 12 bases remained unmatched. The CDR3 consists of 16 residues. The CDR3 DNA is TGTGCCAGCAGCGACCGGACTAGCGGGAGCCACTCTGCGCAGTATTTT. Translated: CASSDRTSGSHSAQYF.

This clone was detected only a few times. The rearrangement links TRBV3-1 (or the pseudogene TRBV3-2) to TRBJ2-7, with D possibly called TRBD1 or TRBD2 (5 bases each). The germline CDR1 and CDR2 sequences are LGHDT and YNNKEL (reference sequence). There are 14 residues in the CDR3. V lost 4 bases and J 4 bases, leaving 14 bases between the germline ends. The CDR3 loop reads CASSPGALRYEQYF. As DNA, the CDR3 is TGTGCCAGCAGCCCCGGGGCTCTACGTTACGAGCAGTACTTC.

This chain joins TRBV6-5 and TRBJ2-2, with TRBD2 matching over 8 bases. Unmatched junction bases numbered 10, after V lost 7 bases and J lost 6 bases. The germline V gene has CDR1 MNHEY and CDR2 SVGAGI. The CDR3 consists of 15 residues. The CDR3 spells CASTFRREVPGELFF. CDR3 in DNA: TGTGCCAGCACCTTCCGGCGGGAGGTTCCCGGGGAGCTGTTTTTT.

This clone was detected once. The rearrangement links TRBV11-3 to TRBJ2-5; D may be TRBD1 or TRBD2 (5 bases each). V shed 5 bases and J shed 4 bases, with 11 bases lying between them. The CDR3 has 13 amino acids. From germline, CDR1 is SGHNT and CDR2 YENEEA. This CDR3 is CASSKGPLETQYF. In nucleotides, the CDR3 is TGTGCCAGCAGCAAGGGACCGTTAGAGACCCAGTACTTC. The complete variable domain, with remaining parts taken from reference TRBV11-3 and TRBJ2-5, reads EAGVVQSPRYKIIEKKQPVAFWCNPISGHNTLYWYLQNLGQGPELLIRYENEEAVDDSQLPKDRFSAERLKGVDSTLKIQPAELGDSAVYLCASSKGPLETQYFGPGTRLLVL.

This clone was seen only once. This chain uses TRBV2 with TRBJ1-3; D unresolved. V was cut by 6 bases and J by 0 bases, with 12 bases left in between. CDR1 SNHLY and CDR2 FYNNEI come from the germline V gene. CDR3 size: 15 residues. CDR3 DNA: TGTGCCAGCAGCTTTTATCCAGGCTCTGGAAACACCATATATTTT. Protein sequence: CASSFYPGSGNTIYF.

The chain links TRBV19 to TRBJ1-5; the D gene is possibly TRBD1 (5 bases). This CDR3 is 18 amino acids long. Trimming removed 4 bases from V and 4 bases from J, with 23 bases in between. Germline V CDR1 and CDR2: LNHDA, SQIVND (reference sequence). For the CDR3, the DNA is TGTGCCAGTAGTACCGGGACCGCCGCCGTGGGGCCAAATCAGCCCCAGCATTTT. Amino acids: CASSTGTAAVGPNQPQHF.

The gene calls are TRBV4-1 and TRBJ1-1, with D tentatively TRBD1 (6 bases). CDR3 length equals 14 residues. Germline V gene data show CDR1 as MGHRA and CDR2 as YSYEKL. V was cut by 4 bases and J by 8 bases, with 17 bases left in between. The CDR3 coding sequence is TGCGCCAGCAGCCGGAGGGGGGACGAGGGCGAAGCTTTCTTT. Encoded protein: CASSRRGDEGEAFF.

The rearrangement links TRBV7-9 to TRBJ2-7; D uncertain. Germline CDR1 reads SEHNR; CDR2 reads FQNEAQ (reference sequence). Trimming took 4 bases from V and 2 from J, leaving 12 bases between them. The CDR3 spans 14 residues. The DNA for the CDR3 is TGTGCCAGCAGCTCAGTCGCAGCGACCTACGAGCAGTACTTC. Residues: CASSSVAATYEQYF.

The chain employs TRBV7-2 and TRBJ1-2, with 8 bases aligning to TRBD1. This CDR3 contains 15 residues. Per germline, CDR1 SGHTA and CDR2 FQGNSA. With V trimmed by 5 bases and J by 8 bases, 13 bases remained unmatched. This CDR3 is CASSITGTGARGYTF. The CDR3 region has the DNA TGTGCCAGCAGCATCACCGGGACAGGAGCTCGGGGCTACACCTTC.

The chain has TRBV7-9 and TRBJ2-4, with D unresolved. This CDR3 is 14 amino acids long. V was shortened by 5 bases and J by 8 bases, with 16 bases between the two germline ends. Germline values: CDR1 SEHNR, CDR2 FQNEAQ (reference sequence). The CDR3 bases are TGTGCCAGCAGCCCGTACATCGGCGGTGACATTCAGTACTTC. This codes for CASSPYIGGDIQYF.

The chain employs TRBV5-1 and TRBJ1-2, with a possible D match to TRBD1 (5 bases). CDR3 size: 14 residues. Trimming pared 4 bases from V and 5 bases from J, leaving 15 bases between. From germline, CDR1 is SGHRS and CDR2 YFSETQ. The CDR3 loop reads CASSMGTAPYGYTF. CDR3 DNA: TGCGCCAGCAGCATGGGGACGGCCCCTTATGGCTACACCTTC.

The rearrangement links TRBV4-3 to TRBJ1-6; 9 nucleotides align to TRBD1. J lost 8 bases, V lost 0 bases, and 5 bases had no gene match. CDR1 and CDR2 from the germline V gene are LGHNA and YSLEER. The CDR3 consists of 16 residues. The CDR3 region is CASSQEPGQGYSPLHF. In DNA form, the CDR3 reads TGCGCCAGCAGCCAAGAACCGGGACAGGGTTATTCACCCCTCCACTTT.

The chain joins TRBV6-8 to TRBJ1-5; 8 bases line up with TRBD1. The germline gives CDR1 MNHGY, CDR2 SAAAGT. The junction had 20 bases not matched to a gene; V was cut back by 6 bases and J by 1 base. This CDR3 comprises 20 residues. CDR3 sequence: CASREERDRREEGSNQPQHF. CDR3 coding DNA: TGTGCCAGCAGGGAGGAACGGGACAGGCGGGAAGAGGGGAGCAATCAGCCCCAGCATTTT.

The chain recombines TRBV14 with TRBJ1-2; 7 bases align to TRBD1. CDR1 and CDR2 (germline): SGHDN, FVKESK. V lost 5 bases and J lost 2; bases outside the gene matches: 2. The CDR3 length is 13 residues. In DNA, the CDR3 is TGTGCCAGCAGCGAGGGACAGAACTATGGCTACACCTTC. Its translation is CASSEGQNYGYTF.

The CDR3 DNA reads TGTGCTAGTGGTATCGGGGACAGGGACTACGAGCAGTACTTC. Translation: CASGIGDRDYEQYF. The genes are TRBV12-5 and TRBJ2-7; the match to TRBD1 covers 9 bases. Germline V lookup: CDR1 LGHNT, CDR2 FRNRAP. V lost 5 bases and J lost 3; bases outside the gene matches: 5. The CDR3 has 14 amino acids.

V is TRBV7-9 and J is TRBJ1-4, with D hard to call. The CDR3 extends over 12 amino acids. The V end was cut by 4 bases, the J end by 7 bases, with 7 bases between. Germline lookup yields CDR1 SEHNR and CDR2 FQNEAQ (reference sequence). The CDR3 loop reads CASSSSREKLFF. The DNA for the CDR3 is TGTGCCAGCAGCTCGAGCCGTGAAAAACTGTTTTTT.

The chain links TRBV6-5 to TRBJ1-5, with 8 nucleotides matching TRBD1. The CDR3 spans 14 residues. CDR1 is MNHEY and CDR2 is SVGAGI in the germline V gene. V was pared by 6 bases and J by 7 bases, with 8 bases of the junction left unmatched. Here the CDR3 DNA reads TGTGCCAGCAGAGACAGGGGATGGGGACAGCCCCAGCATTTT. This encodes CASRDRGWGQPQHF.

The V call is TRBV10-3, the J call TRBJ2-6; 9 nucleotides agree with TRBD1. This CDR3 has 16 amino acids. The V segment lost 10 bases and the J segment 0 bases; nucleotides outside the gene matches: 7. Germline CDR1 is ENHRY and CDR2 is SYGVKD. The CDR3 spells CATNPGQGSGANVLTF. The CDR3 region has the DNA TGTGCCACAAATCCGGGACAGGGCTCTGGGGCCAACGTCCTGACTTTC.

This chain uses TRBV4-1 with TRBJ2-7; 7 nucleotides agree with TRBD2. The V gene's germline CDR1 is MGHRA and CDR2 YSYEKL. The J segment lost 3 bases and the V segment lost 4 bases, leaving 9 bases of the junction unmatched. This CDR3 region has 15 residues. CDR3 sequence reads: CASSPRASGDYEQYF. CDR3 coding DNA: TGCGCCAGCAGCCCCCGGGCTAGCGGAGACTACGAGCAGTACTTC.